This record concerns one T cell receptor (beta chain) sequence. What it recognizes is unknown. Germline CDR1 and CDR2: SGHRS and YFSETQ. This CDR3 is built from 16 residues. The V end lost 2 bases, the J end lost 4 bases, and 13 bases lay between the germline ends. This entry belongs to a study of CD8+ T cells in alopecia areata. Study at large: Oral tofacitinib, 5 to 10 mg twice daily, was given in an open-label trial. Study-wide results and limits: Elevated clonality characterized lesional scalp relative to normal scalp, particularly in alopecia totalis/universalis.

Reverse transcribed after extraction, RNA yielded cDNA as the sequencing template. Clones were read by immunoSEQ multiplex PCR, and TCRdb kept only the in-frame ones, dropping some. The sample shows over 110,000 clones, approximately 50% of them seen only once. Lesional scalp tissue (obtained by punch biopsy) and peripheral blood were collected from alopecia areata patients. The TCR was taken from a human donor with alopecia areata. This sample comprised CD4+ T cells sorted from blood, obtained at week 0. The J gene is TRBJ2-6, the V gene TRBV5-1; D is possibly TRBD1 or TRBD2 (6 bases each). CDR3 sequence: CASSFTGTQGANVLTF. The CDR3 region has the DNA TGCGCCAGCAGCTTTACAGGGACTCAGGGGGCCAACGTCCTGACTTTC.